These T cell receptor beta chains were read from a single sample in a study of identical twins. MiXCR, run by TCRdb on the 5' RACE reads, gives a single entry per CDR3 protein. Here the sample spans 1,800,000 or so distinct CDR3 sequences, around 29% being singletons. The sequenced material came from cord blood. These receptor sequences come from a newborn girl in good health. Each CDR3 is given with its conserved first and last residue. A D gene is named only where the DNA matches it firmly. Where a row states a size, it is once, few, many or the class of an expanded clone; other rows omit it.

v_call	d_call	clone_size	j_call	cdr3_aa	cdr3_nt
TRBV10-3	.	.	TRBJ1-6	CAISPDSHNSPLHF	TGTGCCATCAGTCCGGACAGCCATAATTCACCCCTCCACTTT
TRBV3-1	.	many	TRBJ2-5	CASSRRLSQETQYF	TGTGCCAGCAGCCGGAGGCTTTCCCAAGAGACCCAGTACTTC
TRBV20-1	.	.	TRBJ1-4	CSARDFKGVATNEKLFF	TGCAGTGCTAGAGATTTCAAGGGGGTTGCAACTAATGAAAAACTGTTTTTT
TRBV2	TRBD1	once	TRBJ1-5	CASQPDRGHQPQHF	TGTGCCAGCCAGCCAGACAGGGGGCATCAGCCCCAGCATTTT
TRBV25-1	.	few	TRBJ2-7	CASSEYYSYEQYF	TGTGCCAGCAGTGAATATTACTCCTACGAGCAGTACTTC
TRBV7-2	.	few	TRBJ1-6	CASSLGLFGSSYNSPLHF	TGTGCCAGCAGCTTGGGCCTCTTCGGGAGCTCCTATAATTCACCCCTCCACTTT
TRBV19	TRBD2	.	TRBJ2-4	CASSIGSGGAKNIQYF	TGTGCCAGTAGTATCGGTTCGGGGGGGGCCAAAAACATTCAGTACTTC
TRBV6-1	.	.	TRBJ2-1	CASSEVTGSYNEQFF	TGTGCCAGCAGTGAAGTCACAGGCTCCTACAATGAGCAGTTCTTC
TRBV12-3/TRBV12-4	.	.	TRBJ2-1	CASSLNIGGVNEQFF	TGTGCCAGCAGTTTAAATATAGGGGGAGTCAATGAGCAGTTCTTC
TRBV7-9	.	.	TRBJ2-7	CASSLPRREKISYEQYF	TGTGCCAGCAGTTTGCCAAGACGGGAGAAGATATCCTACGAGCAGTACTTC
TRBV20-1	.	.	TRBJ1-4	CSAGPRDRGGGKLFF	TGCAGTGCTGGCCCTCGGGACCGGGGAGGGGGAAAACTGTTTTTT
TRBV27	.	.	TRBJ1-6	CASRSFLRVLDSPLHF	TGTGCCAGCAGATCCTTTCTCCGGGTACTGGATTCACCCCTCCACTTT
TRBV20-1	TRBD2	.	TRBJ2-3	CSANSGRGATDTQYF	TGCAGTGCAAATAGCGGGAGAGGGGCCACAGATACGCAGTATTTT
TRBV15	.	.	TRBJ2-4	CATSAERTTKNIQYF	TGTGCCACCAGCGCCGAACGTACGACCAAAAACATTCAGTACTTC
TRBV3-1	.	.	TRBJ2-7	CANSQDGNHEQYF	TGTGCCAACAGCCAAGATGGTAATCACGAGCAGTACTTC
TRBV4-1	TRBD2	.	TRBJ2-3	CASSQGTAGGRTDTQYF	TGCGCCAGCAGCCAAGGTACAGCGGGAGGCCGCACAGATACGCAGTATTTT
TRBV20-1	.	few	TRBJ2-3	CSAPSHPSTDTQYF	TGCAGTGCTCCTAGTCACCCTAGCACAGATACGCAGTATTTT
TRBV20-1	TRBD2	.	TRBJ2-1	CSANPGLAIVHEQFF	TGCAGTGCTAACCCCGGACTAGCGATTGTGCATGAGCAGTTCTTC
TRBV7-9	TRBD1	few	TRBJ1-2	CASSLRYRGRDGYTF	TGTGCCAGCAGCTTAAGGTACAGGGGGCGAGATGGCTACACCTTC
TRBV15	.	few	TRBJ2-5	CATSRVFGETQYF	TGTGCCACCAGCAGAGTTTTTGGAGAGACCCAGTACTTC
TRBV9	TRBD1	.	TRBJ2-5	CASSVALPGQPQETQYF	TGTGCCAGCAGCGTAGCCCTTCCGGGACAGCCTCAAGAGACCCAGTACTTC
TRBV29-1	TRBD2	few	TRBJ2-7	CSVQFRGGRVYEQYF	TGCAGCGTCCAATTTAGGGGCGGGAGAGTCTACGAGCAGTACTTC
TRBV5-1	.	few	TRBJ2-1	CASSSLAKNEQFF	TGCGCCAGCAGCTCACTAGCAAAGAATGAGCAGTTCTTC
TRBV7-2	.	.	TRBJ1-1	CASSFRRLNEAFF	TGTGCCAGCAGCTTTCGGAGACTGAACGAAGCTTTCTTT
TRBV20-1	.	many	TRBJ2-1	CSAGGRLSNEQFF	TGCAGTGCTGGGGGTCGACTGAGCAATGAGCAGTTCTTC
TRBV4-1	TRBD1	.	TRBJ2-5	CASSQDIGTGGETQYF	TGCGCCAGCAGCCAAGACATAGGGACAGGGGGAGAGACCCAGTACTTC
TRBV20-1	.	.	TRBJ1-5	CSARDQPGSNQPQHF	TGCAGTGCTAGAGATCAACCGGGTAGCAATCAGCCCCAGCATTTT
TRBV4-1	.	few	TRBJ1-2	CASSQATGSVGYTF	TGCGCCAGCAGCCAGGCTACAGGGTCGGTTGGCTACACCTTC
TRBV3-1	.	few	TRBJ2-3	CASSQRGGQSTDTQYF	TGTGCCAGCAGCCAACGGGGCGGTCAAAGCACAGATACGCAGTATTTT
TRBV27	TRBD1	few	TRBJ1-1	CASSPGGPGTEAFF	TGTGCCAGCAGTCCAGGGGGCCCGGGGACTGAAGCTTTCTTT
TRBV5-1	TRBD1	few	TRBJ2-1	CASSLALDRPTYNEQFF	TGCGCCAGCAGCTTGGCCCTGGACAGGCCAACCTACAATGAGCAGTTCTTC
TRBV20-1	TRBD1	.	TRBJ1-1	CSARSYRGGAEAFF	TGCAGTGCTAGGTCGTACAGGGGCGGCGCTGAAGCTTTCTTT
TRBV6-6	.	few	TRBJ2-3	CASRSRGRGTDTQYF	TGTGCCAGCAGGTCGCGGGGACGCGGCACAGATACGCAGTATTTT
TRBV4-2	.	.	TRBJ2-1	CASSQDWGGREQFF	TGTGCCAGCAGCCAAGATTGGGGGGGCCGCGAGCAGTTCTTC
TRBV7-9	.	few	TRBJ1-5	CASSPLYQPQHF	TGTGCCAGCAGCCCCCTTTATCAGCCCCAGCATTTT
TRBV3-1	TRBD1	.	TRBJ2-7	CASSRPGQPPYEQYF	TGTGCCAGCAGCCGACCGGGACAGCCACCGTACGAGCAGTACTTC
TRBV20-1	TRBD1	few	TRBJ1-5	CSATGTGYQPQHF	TGCAGTGCTACGGGGACAGGGTACCAGCCCCAGCATTTT
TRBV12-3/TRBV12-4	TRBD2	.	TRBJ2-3	CASSFGTRGDTQYF	TGTGCCAGCAGTTTCGGGACTAGAGGAGATACGCAGTATTTT
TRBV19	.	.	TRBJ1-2	CASSTDSMGRYGYTF	TGTGCCAGTAGTACAGACAGCATGGGGAGATATGGCTACACCTTC
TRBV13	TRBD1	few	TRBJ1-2	CASSLPGQGYYGYTF	TGTGCCAGCAGCTTGCCGGGACAGGGGTACTATGGCTACACCTTC
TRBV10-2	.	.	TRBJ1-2	CASTGGPGYGYTF	TGCGCCAGCACCGGGGGGCCTGGGTATGGCTACACCTTC
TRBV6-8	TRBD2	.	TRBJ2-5	CASRASGSFYNEQYF	TGTGCCAGCAGGGCTAGCGGGAGTTTCTACAATGAGCAGTACTTC
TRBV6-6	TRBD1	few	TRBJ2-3	CASSKGQGSDTQYF	TGTGCCAGCAGTAAAGGACAGGGGTCAGATACGCAGTATTTT
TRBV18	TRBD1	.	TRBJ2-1	CASRRRTGGIYEQFF	TGTGCCAGCAGGCGCCGGACAGGGGGCATCTACGAGCAGTTCTTC
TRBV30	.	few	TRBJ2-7	CAWSVPRQIYEQYF	TGTGCCTGGAGTGTACCCCGACAAATCTACGAGCAGTACTTC
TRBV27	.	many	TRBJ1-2	CASSSIPGPANYGYTF	TGTGCCAGCAGTTCTATACCCGGTCCTGCTAACTATGGCTACACCTTC
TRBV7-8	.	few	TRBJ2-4	CASSREPLAKNIQYF	TGTGCCAGCAGCCGAGAGCCCCTAGCCAAAAACATTCAGTACTTC
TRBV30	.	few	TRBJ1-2	CAWSWQNYGYTF	TGTGCCTGGAGTTGGCAAAACTATGGCTACACCTTC
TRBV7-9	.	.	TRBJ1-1	CASSASFEAFF	TGTGCCAGCAGCGCCTCGTTTGAAGCTTTCTTT
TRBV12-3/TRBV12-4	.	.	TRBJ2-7	CASTSGSNEQYF	TGTGCCAGCACCTCCGGCAGCAACGAGCAGTACTTC
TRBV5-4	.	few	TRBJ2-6	CASSLGQTRGANVLTF	TGTGCCAGCAGCTTGGGGCAAACTAGGGGCGCCAACGTCCTGACTTTC
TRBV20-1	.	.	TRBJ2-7	CSGLGSFYEQYF	TGCAGTGGATTGGGATCTTTCTACGAGCAGTACTTC